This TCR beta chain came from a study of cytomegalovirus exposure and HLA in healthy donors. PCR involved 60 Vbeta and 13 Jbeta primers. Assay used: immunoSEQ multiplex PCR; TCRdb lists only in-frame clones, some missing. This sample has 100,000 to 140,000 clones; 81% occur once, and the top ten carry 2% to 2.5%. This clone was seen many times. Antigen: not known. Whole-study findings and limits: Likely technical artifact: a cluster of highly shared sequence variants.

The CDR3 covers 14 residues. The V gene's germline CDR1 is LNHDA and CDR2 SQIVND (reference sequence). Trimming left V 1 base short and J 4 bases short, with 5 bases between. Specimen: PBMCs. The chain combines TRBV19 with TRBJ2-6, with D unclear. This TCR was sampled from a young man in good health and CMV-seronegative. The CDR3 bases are TGTGCCAGTAGTATAGCCTCCGGGGCCAACGTCCTGACTTTC. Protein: CASSIASGANVLTF.